The clone carrying this T cell receptor beta chain appeared a single time. Its antigen remains unknown. The method was immunoSEQ multiplex PCR; TCRdb's version includes in-frame clones alone and lacks a portion of them. This sample yields 45,000 to 55,000 clones, of which under 80% are seen a single time; 6.5% to 7.5% belongs to the top ten. The source of the sample is a study of vaccination effects on CD4 cells after COVID-19. The authors isolated CD4+ T cells after roughly eleven days of culture. Two doses of BNT162b2 or mRNA-1273 vaccine were administered to participants. None of these healthy vaccinees had been infected with SARS-CoV-2 before vaccination. Germline lookup yields CDR1 SGHRS and CDR2 YFSETQ. The CDR3 has 13 amino acids. V was clipped by 4 bases and J by 9 bases, with 14 bases between them.

V is TRBV5-1 and J is TRBJ2-4; D is possibly TRBD1 or TRBD2 (5 bases each). The TCR sequence derives from a human donor who received a COVID-19 vaccine. Source: CD4+ T cells from PBMCs cultured without peptide, taken after COVID-19 vaccination. This CDR3 is CASSPGSGGIQYF. As DNA, the CDR3 is TGCGCCAGCAGCCCAGGGTCTGGGGGCATTCAGTACTTC.